One T cell receptor (beta chain) is described in this entry. Trimming took 2 bases from V and 6 from J; bases not matched to a gene: 8. The CDR3 is made up of 15 amino acids. Germline loops: CDR1 SGHNT, CDR2 YENEEA. This sample stems from a study of beta chain features in type 1 diabetes. The wider study: Researchers looked at about 110 million sorted cells across all samples.

What was sequenced were expressed TCRB transcripts, since all of the isolated RNA had been reverse transcribed. TCRdb keeps only in-frame clones here, not all; method: immunoSEQ multiplex PCR. Of roughly 240,000 clones detected, 12% to 15% appear once; the ten largest clones hold 0.026%. The source material was naive CD4+ T cells from blood. The sequence was obtained from a woman aged 40 to 55 in good health. The V and J genes are TRBV11-3 and TRBJ2-7, with 9 bases fitting TRBD2. This CDR3 reads CASSLNSGGSVEQYF. The CDR3 DNA is TGTGCCAGCAGCTTAAATAGCGGGGGTTCGGTCGAGCAGTACTTC.